One and the same sample provided the 29 T cell receptor beta chains below, sequenced in a study of blood T cell repertoires in COVID-19. The data were produced by immunoSEQ multiplex PCR, yet TCRdb's version contains in-frame clones alone and is incomplete. Among some 140,000 clones listed, more than 70% were seen once. Sequenced material: PBMCs or T cells enriched from blood (not recorded which). The receptors were gathered from a middle-aged man with acute COVID-19.

This clone was picked up a small number of times. The J gene is TRBJ2-5, the V gene TRBV7-9, with 9 positions matching TRBD2. The V gene's germline CDR1 is SEHNR and CDR2 FQNEAQ (reference sequence). The CDR3 loop spans 14 amino acids. V shed 4 bases and J 4 bases; nucleotides not matched to a gene: 4. This CDR3 is CASSSTTSGETQYF. DNA of the CDR3: TGTGCCAGCAGCTCCACGACTAGCGGAGAGACCCAGTACTTC.

The chain uses TRBV3-1 (or the pseudogene TRBV3-2) and TRBJ1-4; D gene uncertain. Germline V gene data show CDR1 as LGHDT and CDR2 as YNNKEL (reference sequence). The CDR3 extends over 14 amino acids. Deletions cut 1 base from V and 10 bases from J, with 13 bases between. The CDR3: CASSQVGSERKLFF. Here the CDR3 DNA reads TGTGCCAGCAGCCAAGTCGGTAGTGAACGAAAACTGTTTTTT.

This chain uses TRBV24-1 with TRBJ2-3, with D perhaps TRBD2 (5 bases). Looked up from germline, CDR1 is KGHDR and CDR2 is SFDVKD. Trimming pared 9 bases from V and 6 bases from J, leaving 9 bases between. This CDR3 contains 11 residues. The CDR3 DNA follows: TGTGCCACCCGCCGAGGGGATACGCAGTATTTT. Translation gives CATRRGDTQYF.

This clone is a singleton in its sample. The genes are TRBV2 and TRBJ2-1; 13 positions agree with TRBD2. This CDR3 is built from 15 residues. Germline V gene lookup returns CDR1 SNHLY and CDR2 FYNNEI. Germline trimming cut 8 bases from V and 4 bases from J; bases unmatched to any gene: 5. For the CDR3, the DNA is TGTGCCAGCCCTCGGACTAGCGGGAGTTACAATGAGCAGTTCTTC. This codes for CASPRTSGSYNEQFF. Combining the CDR3 with reference TRBV2 and TRBJ2-1 gives the whole variable domain EPEVTQTPSHQVTQMGQEVILRCVPISNHLYFYWYRQILGQKVEFLVSFYNNEISEKSEIFDDQFSVERPDGSNFTLKIRSTKLEDSAMYFCASPRTSGSYNEQFFGPGTRLTVL.

The chain links TRBV14 to TRBJ2-7, with 7 bases lining up with TRBD2. The CDR3 contains 15 residues. The germline V gene encodes CDR1 SGHDN and CDR2 FVKESK. V lost 0 bases and J lost 2; bases outside the gene matches: 4. CDR3 amino acids: CASSQEGSGAYEQYF. DNA of the CDR3: TGTGCCAGCAGCCAAGAAGGGAGCGGGGCCTACGAGCAGTACTTC.

This clone was detected ten times or more. This chain links TRBV7-9 with TRBJ1-2, with D possibly TRBD1 on 6 matching bases. Trimming took off 3 bases at V and 8 bases at J, with 16 bases between the two ends. Germline CDR1 SEHNR, CDR2 FQNEAQ (reference sequence). The CDR3 extends over 14 amino acids. The CDR3 DNA sequence: TGTGCCAGCAGCTTGAGGACAGAGGCTAAGGGCTACACCTTC. Its translation is CASSLRTEAKGYTF.

The chain uses TRBV18 and TRBJ2-2; 8 bases line up with TRBD2. CDR1 is KGHSH, CDR2 LQKENI, per germline. CDR3 size: 16 residues. The V gene end was trimmed by 3 bases and the J gene end by 1 base; junction bases not matched to a gene: 4. The CDR3 DNA is TGTGCCAGCTCACCCCCGCGGGGGGAGAACACCGGGGAGCTGTTTTTT. It codes for CASSPPRGENTGELFF.

The chain's CDR3 is CASSERGADYGYTF. As DNA, the CDR3 is TGTGCCAGCAGTGAGCGGGGGGCTGACTATGGCTACACCTTC. J is TRBJ1-2 and V is TRBV6-1, with a weak D call TRBD1 (6 bases). Between the trimmed V and J ends, which lost 3 bases and 3 bases, there was a span of 11 bases. The CDR3 is 14 amino acids. CDR1 is MNHNS, CDR2 SASEGT, per germline.

This sequence joins TRBV6-5 and TRBJ1-4, with 7 nucleotides matching TRBD1. The V segment lost 6 bases and the J segment 6 bases; nucleotides outside the gene matches: 4. In germline, CDR1 is MNHEY, CDR2 SVGAGI. The CDR3 is 13 residues long. The CDR3 nucleotides read TGTGCCAGCAGAGATACAGGGGATGAAAAACTGTTTTTT. Translation gives CASRDTGDEKLFF.

The chain links TRBV29-1 to TRBJ1-1; TRBD1 matches 7 bases. Trimming removed 7 bases from V and 4 bases from J; junction bases left unmatched: 9. Germline CDR1 SQVTM, CDR2 ANQGSEA. The CDR3 covers 13 residues. DNA for the CDR3: TGCAGCGGAAGACAGGGAGGTGGCACTGAAGCTTTCTTT. It specifies CSGRQGGGTEAFF.

J is TRBJ2-1 and V is TRBV7-2; D is perhaps TRBD2 (6 bases). Germline CDR1 SGHTA, CDR2 FQGNSA. The ends were cut back, 7 bases at V and 6 bases at J, with 22 bases in the middle. The CDR3 consists of 16 residues. This chain's CDR3 is CASTQNPSWRVNEQFF. In DNA, the CDR3 is TGTGCCAGCACCCAAAACCCTAGTTGGAGGGTCAATGAGCAGTTCTTC.

This chain links TRBV5-6 with TRBJ1-2, with D unresolved. V gave up 3 bases and J gave up 2 bases, with 11 bases separating them. The CDR3 has 14 residues. CDR1 and CDR2 from the germline V gene are SGHDT and YYEEEE. CDR3 residues: CASSSGGGNYGYTF. For the CDR3, the DNA is TGTGCCAGCAGCTCCGGCGGAGGAAACTATGGCTACACCTTC.

V is TRBV5-5 and J is TRBJ2-1; 8 bases line up with TRBD1. There are 13 residues in the CDR3. The J segment lost 9 bases and the V segment lost 4 bases, leaving 6 bases of the junction unmatched. Germline CDR1 is SGHKS and CDR2 is YYEKEE (reference sequence). The CDR3 spells CASSNTGGREQFF. CDR3 DNA: TGTGCCAGCAGCAATACAGGGGGACGTGAGCAGTTCTTC.

The chain carries TRBV14 and TRBJ1-1; D gene unclear. The germline V gene encodes CDR1 SGHDN and CDR2 FVKESK. Trimming removed 2 bases from V and 4 bases from J, with 11 bases in between. The CDR3 loop spans 14 amino acids. The CDR3 region has the DNA TGTGCCAGCAGCCAACTGACGGAGGGCACTGAAGCTTTCTTT. Its translation: CASSQLTEGTEAFF.

V usage is TRBV7-8 and J usage is TRBJ1-5; 8 bases fit TRBD1. The CDR3 is 19 amino acids. V was clipped by 2 bases and J by 9 bases; unmatched bases: 21. The germline V gene has CDR1 SGHVS and CDR2 FQNEAQ. The CDR3 protein is CASSLSGIFQDRDVRPQHF. Written as DNA, the CDR3 is TGTGCCAGCAGCTTATCGGGGATATTTCAGGACAGGGATGTTAGGCCCCAGCATTTT. Looking up the rest from reference TRBV7-8 and TRBJ1-5 gives the full variable domain: GAGVSQSPRYKVAKRGQDVALRCDPISGHVSLFWYQQALGQGPEFLTYFQNEAQLDKSGLPSDRFFAERPEGSVSTLKIQRTQQEDSAVYLCASSLSGIFQDRDVRPQHFGDGTRLSIL.

This clone was picked up one time. The J gene is TRBJ1-5, the V gene TRBV4-3; a possible D gene is TRBD1 (5 bases). Germline V lookup: CDR1 LGHNA, CDR2 YSLEER. Trimming shortened V by 4 bases and J by 8 bases, and 12 bases separated the two germline ends. The CDR3 covers 13 residues. CDR3 amino acids: CASSLNLGEPQHF. In DNA form, the CDR3 reads TGCGCCAGCAGCCTCAACCTAGGGGAGCCCCAGCATTTT.

This chain connects TRBV7-9 to TRBJ1-2; no firm D call. The CDR3 has 12 residues. The V end lost 5 bases, the J end lost 8 bases, and 12 bases lay between the germline ends. Germline assignment: CDR1 SEHNR and CDR2 FQNEAQ (reference sequence). CDR3 in amino acids: CASSPTNWGYTF. CDR3 nucleotides: TGTGCCAGCAGCCCTACCAACTGGGGCTACACCTTC.

The V gene is TRBV7-9, the J gene TRBJ2-7; D is undetermined. Per germline, CDR1 SEHNR and CDR2 FQNEAQ (reference sequence). V was cut by 1 base and J by 5 bases, with 12 bases left in between. The CDR3 consists of 14 residues. CDR3 nucleotides: TGTGCCAGCAGCTTAGTGCCCCTAGGCGACGAGCAGTACTTC. It codes for CASSLVPLGDEQYF.

This sequence joins TRBV7-2 and TRBJ2-5, with 7 nucleotides matching TRBD1. CDR3 length equals 14 residues. J was trimmed by 5 bases and V by 5 bases; bases with no gene match: 8. Germline values: CDR1 SGHTA, CDR2 FQGNSA. In DNA, the CDR3 is TGTGCCAGCAGCCTTTTACAGGGGCGGGAGACCCAGTACTTC. Translating gives CASSLLQGRETQYF.

The V and J genes are TRBV6-6 and TRBJ2-7; tentatively, D is TRBD1 (6 bases). This CDR3 is 11 amino acids long. Germline assignment: CDR1 MNHNY and CDR2 SVGAGI (reference sequence). V lost 4 bases and J 13 bases, leaving 14 bases between the germline ends. The DNA of the CDR3 is TGTGCCAGCAGTTTCAGGGGTCTGGTATACTTC. Its translation is CASSFRGLVYF.

The chain joins TRBV7-2 to TRBJ1-4, with D uncertain. This CDR3 has 14 residues. Trimming pared 7 bases from V and 3 bases from J, leaving 12 bases between. Per germline, CDR1 SGHTA and CDR2 FQGNSA. This CDR3 reads CASKTTMANEKLFF. The CDR3 DNA reads TGTGCCAGCAAGACTACGATGGCTAATGAAAAACTGTTTTTT.

The gene calls are TRBV5-1 and TRBJ1-3; 7 positions match TRBD1. This CDR3 spans 18 amino acids. CDR1 is SGHRS, CDR2 YFSETQ, per germline. The V gene end was trimmed by 0 bases and the J gene end by 0 bases; junction bases not matched to a gene: 9. This chain's CDR3 is CASSLAPLTGFSGNTIYF. The CDR3 DNA is TGCGCCAGCAGCTTGGCTCCGCTGACAGGGTTCTCTGGAAACACCATATATTTT.

The CDR3 is CSVLEDLSGGNEQFF. CDR3 DNA sequence: TGCAGCGTCCTCGAGGACCTATCAGGAGGCAATGAGCAGTTCTTC. The chain recombines TRBV29-1 with TRBJ2-1; the D gene is possibly TRBD2 (5 bases). The V and J ends lost 6 bases and 6 bases respectively, with 21 bases between them. The CDR3 extends over 15 amino acids. CDR1 SQVTM and CDR2 ANQGSEA come from the germline V gene.

This clone was found once. The chain uses TRBV28 and TRBJ2-1; 9 bases agree with TRBD2. The CDR3 length is 15 residues. Germline V CDR1 and CDR2: MDHEN, SYDVKM. The V gene end was trimmed by 4 bases and the J gene end by 8 bases; junction bases not matched to a gene: 9. The chain's CDR3 is CASSSHSGSEDEQFF. The CDR3 nucleotides read TGTGCCAGCAGTTCCCATAGCGGGAGTGAAGATGAGCAGTTCTTC.

The chain links TRBV28 to TRBJ2-1; 7 positions agree with TRBD2. Germline CDR1 is MDHEN and CDR2 is SYDVKM. This CDR3 is 16 amino acids long. Trimming removed 5 bases from V and 8 bases from J; junction bases left unmatched: 15. For the CDR3, the DNA is TGTGCCAGCAGTGAAATGGTGGAGCGGGAATATTATGAGCAGTTCTTC. This sequence encodes CASSEMVEREYYEQFF.

The chain carries TRBV21-1 and TRBJ2-5; no check of the table's D call, TRBD1, against the DNA was made. TRBV21-1 is listed as a pseudogene. The CDR3 sequence is 19 residues long. The DNA of the CDR3 is TGTGCCAGCAGCCACCGGGGAGGACAGGGAGGGTGGGGGCAAGAGACCCAGTACTTC. Its protein product is CASSHRGGQGGWGQETQYF.

The chain links TRBV19 to TRBJ2-2; perhaps TRBD2 as D (7 bases). The germline CDR1 and CDR2 sequences are LNHDA and SQIVND (reference sequence). This CDR3 has 17 residues. Trimming left V 3 bases short and J 6 bases short, with 20 bases between. CDR3 sequence reads: CASSIALGGGIAGELFF. The CDR3 region has the DNA TGTGCCAGTAGTATCGCCCTTGGGGGGGGCATTGCCGGGGAGCTGTTTTTT.

This chain joins TRBV5-5 and TRBJ1-5; D is uncertain. Germline CDR1 and CDR2: SGHKS and YYEKEE (reference sequence). Trimming took 0 bases from V and 5 from J, leaving 9 bases between them. This CDR3 is built from 14 residues. The CDR3 loop reads CASSLGSYYQPQHF. The CDR3 nucleotides read TGTGCCAGCAGCTTGGGGAGTTATTATCAGCCCCAGCATTTT.

The CDR3 loop is CASSERTSGRVYEQYF. CDR3 coding DNA: TGTGCCAGTAGTGAAAGGACTAGCGGGAGAGTCTACGAGCAGTACTTC. The chain has TRBV19 and TRBJ2-7, with 13 nucleotides matching TRBD2. The junction had 7 bases not matched to a gene; V was cut back by 5 bases and J by 3 bases. The CDR3 is made up of 16 amino acids. Germline V gene data show CDR1 as LNHDA and CDR2 as SQIVND (reference sequence).